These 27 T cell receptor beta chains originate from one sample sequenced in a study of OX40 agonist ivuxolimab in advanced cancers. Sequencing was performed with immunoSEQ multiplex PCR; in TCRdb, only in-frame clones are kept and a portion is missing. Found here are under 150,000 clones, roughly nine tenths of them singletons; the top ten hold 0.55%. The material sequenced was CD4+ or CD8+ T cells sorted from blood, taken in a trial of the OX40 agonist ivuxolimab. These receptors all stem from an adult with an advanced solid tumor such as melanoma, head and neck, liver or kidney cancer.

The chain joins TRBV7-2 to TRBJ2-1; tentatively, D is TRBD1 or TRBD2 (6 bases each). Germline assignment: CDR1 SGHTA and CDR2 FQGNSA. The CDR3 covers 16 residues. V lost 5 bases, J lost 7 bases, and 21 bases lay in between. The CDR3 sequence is CASSLLKGGRYNEQFF. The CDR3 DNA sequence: TGTGCCAGCAGCCTCCTTAAGGGGGGCCGGTATAATGAGCAGTTCTTC.

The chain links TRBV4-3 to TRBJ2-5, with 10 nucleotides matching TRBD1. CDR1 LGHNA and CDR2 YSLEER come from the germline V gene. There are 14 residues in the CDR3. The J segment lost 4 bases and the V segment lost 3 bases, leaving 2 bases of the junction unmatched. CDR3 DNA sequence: TGCGCCAGCAGCCAGGGGACAGGGGTAGAGACCCAGTACTTC. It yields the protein CASSQGTGVETQYF.

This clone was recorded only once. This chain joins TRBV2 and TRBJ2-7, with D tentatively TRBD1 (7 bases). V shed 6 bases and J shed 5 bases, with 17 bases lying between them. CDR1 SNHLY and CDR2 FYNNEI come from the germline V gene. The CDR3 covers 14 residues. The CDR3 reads CASSVLRGANEQYF. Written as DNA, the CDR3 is TGTGCCAGCAGCGTTCTCAGGGGGGCGAACGAGCAGTACTTC.

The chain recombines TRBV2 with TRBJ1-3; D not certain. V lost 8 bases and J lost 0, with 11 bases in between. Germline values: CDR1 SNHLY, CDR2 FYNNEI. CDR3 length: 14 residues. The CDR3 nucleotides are TGTGCCAGCGCCCTACTCCTCTCTGGAAACACCATATATTTT. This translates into CASALLLSGNTIYF.

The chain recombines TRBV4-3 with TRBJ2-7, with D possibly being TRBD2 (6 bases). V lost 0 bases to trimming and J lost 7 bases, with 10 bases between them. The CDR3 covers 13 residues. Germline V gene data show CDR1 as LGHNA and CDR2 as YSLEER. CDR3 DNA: TGCGCCAGCAGCCAAGATTTAGGGAGGGAGCAGTACTTC. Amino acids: CASSQDLGREQYF.

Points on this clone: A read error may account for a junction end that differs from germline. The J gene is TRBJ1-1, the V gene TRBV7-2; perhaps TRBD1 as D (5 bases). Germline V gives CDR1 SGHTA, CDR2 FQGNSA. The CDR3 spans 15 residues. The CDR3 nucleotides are TGTGCCAGCAGCTTATCCGGGACCCTGAAAACTGAAGCTTTCTTT. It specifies CASSLSGTLKTEAFF.

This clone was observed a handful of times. This CDR3 is CASSAGTGNGYTF. The CDR3, as DNA: TGTGCCAGCTCCGCCGGGACAGGGAATGGCTACACCTTC. The chain joins TRBV18 to TRBJ1-2, with 9 bases identical to TRBD1. This CDR3 comprises 13 residues. Germline values: CDR1 KGHSH, CDR2 LQKENI. The J segment lost 6 bases and the V segment lost 6 bases, leaving 5 bases of the junction unmatched. Filled out from reference TRBV18 and TRBJ1-2, the complete variable domain reads NAGVMQNPRHLVRRRGQEARLRCSPMKGHSHVYWYRQLPEEGLKFMVYLQKENIIDESGMPKERFSAEFPKEGPSILRIQQVVRGDSAAYFCASSAGTGNGYTFGSGTRLTVV.

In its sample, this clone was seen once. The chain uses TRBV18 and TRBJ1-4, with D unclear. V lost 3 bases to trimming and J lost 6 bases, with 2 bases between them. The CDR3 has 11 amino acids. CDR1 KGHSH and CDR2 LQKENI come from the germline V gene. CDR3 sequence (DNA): TGTGCCAGCTCACCCTATGAAAAACTGTTTTTT. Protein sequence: CASSPYEKLFF.

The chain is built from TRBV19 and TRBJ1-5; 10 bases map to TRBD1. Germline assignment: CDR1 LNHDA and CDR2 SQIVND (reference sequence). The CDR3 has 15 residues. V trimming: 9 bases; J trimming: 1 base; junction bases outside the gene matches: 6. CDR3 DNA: TGTGCCAGCGACAGGGGGCGTGGGAGCAATCAGCCCCAGCATTTT. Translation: CASDRGRGSNQPQHF.

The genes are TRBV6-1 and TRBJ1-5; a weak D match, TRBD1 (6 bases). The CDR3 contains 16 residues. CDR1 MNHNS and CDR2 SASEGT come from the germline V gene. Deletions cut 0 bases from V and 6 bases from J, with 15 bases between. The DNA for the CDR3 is TGTGCCAGCAGTGAAGCGAAAGGGGGTCGACGTCAGCCCCAGCATTTT. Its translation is CASSEAKGGRRQPQHF.

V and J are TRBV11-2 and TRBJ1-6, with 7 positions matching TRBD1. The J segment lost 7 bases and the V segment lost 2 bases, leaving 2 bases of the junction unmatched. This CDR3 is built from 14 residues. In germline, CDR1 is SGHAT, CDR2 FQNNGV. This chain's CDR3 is CASSLRDRNSPLHF. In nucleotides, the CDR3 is TGTGCCAGCAGCTTAAGGGACAGAAATTCACCCCTCCACTTT.

The CDR3 nucleotides are TGTGCCATCAGTGAGTCGACAGGCAACAATGAGCAGTTCTTC. Its translation: CAISESTGNNEQFF. The rearrangement links TRBV10-3 to TRBJ2-1; TRBD1 might be the D (6 bases). Per the germline V gene, CDR1 is ENHRY and CDR2 is SYGVKD. The CDR3 spans 14 residues. Deletions cut 0 bases from V and 5 bases from J, with 8 bases between.

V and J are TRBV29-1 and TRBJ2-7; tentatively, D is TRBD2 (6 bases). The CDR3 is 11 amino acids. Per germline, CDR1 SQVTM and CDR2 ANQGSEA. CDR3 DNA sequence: TGCAGTGCCCGGGAGAGCTACGAGCAGTACTTC. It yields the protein CSARESYEQYF.

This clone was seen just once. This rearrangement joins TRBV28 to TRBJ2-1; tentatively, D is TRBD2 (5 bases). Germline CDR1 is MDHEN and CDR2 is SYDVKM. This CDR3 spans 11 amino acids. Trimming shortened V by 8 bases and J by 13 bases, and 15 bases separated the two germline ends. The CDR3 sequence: CASQAELNQFF. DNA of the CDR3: TGTGCCAGCCAAGCGGAACTCAACCAGTTCTTC.

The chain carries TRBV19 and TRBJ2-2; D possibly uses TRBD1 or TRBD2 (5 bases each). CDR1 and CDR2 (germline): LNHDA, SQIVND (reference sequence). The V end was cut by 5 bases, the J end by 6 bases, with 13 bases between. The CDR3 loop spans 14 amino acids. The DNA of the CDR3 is TGTGCCAGTAGTCCGGCTCGAGGGGCCGGGGAGCTGTTTTTT. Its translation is CASSPARGAGELFF.

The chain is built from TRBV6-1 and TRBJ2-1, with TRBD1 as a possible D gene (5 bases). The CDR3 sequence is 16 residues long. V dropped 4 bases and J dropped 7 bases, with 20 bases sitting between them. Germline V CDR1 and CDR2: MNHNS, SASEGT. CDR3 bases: TGTGCCAGCAGTGCATGGACATTTCTCAGCCCGAATGAGCAGTTCTTC. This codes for CASSAWTFLSPNEQFF.

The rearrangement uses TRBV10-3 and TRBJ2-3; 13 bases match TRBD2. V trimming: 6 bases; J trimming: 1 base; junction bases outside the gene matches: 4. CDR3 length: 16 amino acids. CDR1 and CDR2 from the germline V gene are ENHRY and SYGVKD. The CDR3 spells CAIRSGTSGGTDTQYF. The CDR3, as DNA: TGTGCCATCAGATCCGGGACTAGCGGGGGCACAGATACGCAGTATTTT.

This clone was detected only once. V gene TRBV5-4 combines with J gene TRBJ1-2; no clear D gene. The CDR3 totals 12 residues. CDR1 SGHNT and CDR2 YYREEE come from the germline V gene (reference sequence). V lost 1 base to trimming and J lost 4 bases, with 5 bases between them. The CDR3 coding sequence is TGTGCCAGCAGCTTGCGAGGCTATGGCTACACCTTC. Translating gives CASSLRGYGYTF.

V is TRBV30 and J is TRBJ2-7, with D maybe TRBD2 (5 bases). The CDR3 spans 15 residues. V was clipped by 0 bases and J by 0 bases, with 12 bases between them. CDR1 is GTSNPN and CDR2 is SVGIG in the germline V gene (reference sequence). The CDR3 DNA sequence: TGTGCCTGGAGTGTAGGTGGGAGTACCTCCTACGAGCAGTACTTC. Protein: CAWSVGGSTSYEQYF.

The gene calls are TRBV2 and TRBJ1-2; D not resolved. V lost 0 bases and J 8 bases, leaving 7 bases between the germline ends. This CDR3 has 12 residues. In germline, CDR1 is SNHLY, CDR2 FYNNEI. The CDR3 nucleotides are TGTGCCAGCAGTGAAGCAGGATACGGCTACACCTTC. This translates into CASSEAGYGYTF.

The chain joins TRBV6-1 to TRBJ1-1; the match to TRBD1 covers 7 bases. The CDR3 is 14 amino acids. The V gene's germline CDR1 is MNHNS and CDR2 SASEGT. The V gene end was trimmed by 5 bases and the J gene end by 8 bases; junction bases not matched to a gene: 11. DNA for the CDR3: TGTGCCAGCAGTCGCGTCCCCGGGACAGAGGAAGCTTTCTTT. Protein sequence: CASSRVPGTEEAFF.

CDR3 protein: CASSGTATNEKLFF. CDR3 nucleotide sequence: TGTGCCAGCAGTGGGACGGCAACTAATGAAAAACTGTTTTTT. V gene TRBV2 combines with J gene TRBJ1-4; D not certain. V lost 4 bases and J 0 bases, leaving 6 bases between the germline ends. CDR1 SNHLY and CDR2 FYNNEI come from the germline V gene. CDR3 length: 14 residues. Full variable domain (remainder filled in from reference TRBV2 and TRBJ1-4): EPEVTQTPSHQVTQMGQEVILRCVPISNHLYFYWYRQILGQKVEFLVSFYNNEISEKSEIFDDQFSVERPDGSNFTLKIRSTKLEDSAMYFCASSGTATNEKLFFGSGTQLSVL.

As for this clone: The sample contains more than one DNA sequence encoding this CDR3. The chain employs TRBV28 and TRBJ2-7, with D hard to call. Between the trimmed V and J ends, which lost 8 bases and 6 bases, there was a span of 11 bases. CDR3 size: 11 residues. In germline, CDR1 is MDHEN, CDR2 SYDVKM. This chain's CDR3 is CASSLRGEQYF. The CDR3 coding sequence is TGTGCCAGCTCTTTGAGAGGCGAGCAGTACTTC.

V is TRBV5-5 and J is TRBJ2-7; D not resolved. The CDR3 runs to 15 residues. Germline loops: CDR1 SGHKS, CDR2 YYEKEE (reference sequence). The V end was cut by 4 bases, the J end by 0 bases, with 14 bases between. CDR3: CASSGRNLNSYEQYF. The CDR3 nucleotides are TGTGCCAGCAGCGGCAGGAATCTCAACTCCTACGAGCAGTACTTC. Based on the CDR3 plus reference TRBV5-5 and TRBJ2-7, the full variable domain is DAGVTQSPTHLIKTRGQQVTLRCSPISGHKSVSWYQQVLGQGPQFIFQYYEKEERGRGNFPDRFSARQFPNYSSELNVNALLLGDSALYLCASSGRNLNSYEQYFGPGTRLTVT.

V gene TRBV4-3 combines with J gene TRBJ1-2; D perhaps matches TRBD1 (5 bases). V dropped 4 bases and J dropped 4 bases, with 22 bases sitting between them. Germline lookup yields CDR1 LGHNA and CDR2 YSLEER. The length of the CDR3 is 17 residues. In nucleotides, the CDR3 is TGCGCCAGCAGCCCTCCTGGGGGGGAAAAATTAGGCTATGGCTACACCTTC. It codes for CASSPPGGEKLGYGYTF.

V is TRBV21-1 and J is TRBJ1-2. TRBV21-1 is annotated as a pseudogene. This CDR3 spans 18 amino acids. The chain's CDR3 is CASSKVCGGEGSNYGYTF. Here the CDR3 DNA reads TGTGCCAGCAGCAAAGTTTGCGGCGGGGAGGGCTCTAACTATGGCTACACCTTC.

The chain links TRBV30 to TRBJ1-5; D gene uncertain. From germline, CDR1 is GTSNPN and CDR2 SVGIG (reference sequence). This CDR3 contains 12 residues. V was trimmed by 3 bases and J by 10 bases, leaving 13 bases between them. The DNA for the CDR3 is TGTGCCTGGAGCCTCAGTGCAGGACCCCAGCATTTT. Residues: CAWSLSAGPQHF.